This T cell receptor (beta chain) was found in a study of regulatory T cells in long-lasting Graves disease. General observations from the study: Favoring TRBV28, TRBJ1-2 and TRBJ2-5 was a feature seen in persistent disease. Accuracy could have been hurt by small sample size.

This clonotype was counted ten times or more. Its target is not known. The germline V and J ends were trimmed by 3 bases and 2 bases, with 8 bases remaining between them. Per the germline V gene, CDR1 is SNHLY and CDR2 is FYNNEI. The CDR3 loop spans 13 amino acids. Through Arm-PCR of CDR3 regions and iRepertoire HTBI primers, TCR beta libraries were built. TCRdb independently ran MiXCR on the multiplex PCR reads; one entry per CDR3 protein. Found here are some 250,000 distinct CDR3 sequences, 15% to 20% of them singletons; the top ten hold about 15%. Time point described: newly diagnosed GD, antithyroid drugs for less than 3 months. Isolated PBMC RNA provided the starting material for the TCR library. These data are also associated with another study on T cells in Graves' hyperthyroidism and ophthalmopathy. That publication notes: Graves' hyperthyroidism was deemed stable absent ophthalmopathy progression within 18 months. TCR CDR3 underwent first-round RT-PCR with the HTBI primer set.

The chain combines TRBV2 with TRBJ2-7, with D possibly being TRBD1 (5 bases). This receptor was identified in a woman under 40 with Graves disease. Material: peripheral blood mononuclear cells (PBMCs), obtained at new diagnosis, from a patient treated with antithyroid drugs. CDR3 residues: CASSEQGTYEQYF. CDR3 DNA: TGTGCCAGCAGTGAGCAGGGAACCTACGAGCAGTACTTC. The entire variable domain, with the rest obtained from reference TRBV2 and TRBJ2-7, is as follows: EPEVTQTPSHQVTQMGQEVILRCVPISNHLYFYWYRQILGQKVEFLVSFYNNEISEKSEIFDDQFSVERPDGSNFTLKIRSTKLEDSAMYFCASSEQGTYEQYFGPGTRLTVT.